Shown below are 30 T cell receptor beta chains from a single sample sequenced in a study of neoadjuvant anti-PD-1 for oral cavity cancer. Documented time point: after neoadjuvant nivolumab, at surgical resection. Assay used: immunoSEQ multiplex PCR; TCRdb lists only in-frame clones, some missing. The sample comprises 55,000 to 75,000 clones, 70% to 90% of which are singletons, and 2.5% to 3% rests with the top ten. The source was PBMCs, collected after nivolumab (anti-PD-1) treatment. The receptors were sampled from a person between 40 and 85 years old with oral cavity squamous cell carcinoma.

This chain connects TRBV4-1 to TRBJ2-2; 13 bases match TRBD2. The V gene's germline CDR1 is MGHRA and CDR2 YSYEKL. This CDR3 is built from 18 residues. The J segment lost 1 base and the V segment lost 3 bases, leaving 5 bases of the junction unmatched. CDR3 nucleotide sequence: TGCGCCAGCAGCCACCGACTAGCGGGGGGCCGGAACACCGGGGAGCTGTTTTTT. This encodes CASSHRLAGGRNTGELFF.

This clone was picked up one time. The J gene is TRBJ2-4, the V gene TRBV2; D possibly corresponds to TRBD1 (5 bases). The CDR3 runs to 15 residues. Germline V gene lookup returns CDR1 SNHLY and CDR2 FYNNEI. Trimming shortened V by 5 bases and J by 0 bases, and 11 bases separated the two germline ends. The CDR3 protein is CASSHRFLAKNIQYF. In DNA, the CDR3 is TGTGCCAGCAGTCACAGGTTTCTAGCCAAAAACATTCAGTACTTC. Full variable domain (missing parts from reference TRBV2 and TRBJ2-4): EPEVTQTPSHQVTQMGQEVILRCVPISNHLYFYWYRQILGQKVEFLVSFYNNEISEKSEIFDDQFSVERPDGSNFTLKIRSTKLEDSAMYFCASSHRFLAKNIQYFGAGTRLSVL.

The chain has TRBV9 and TRBJ2-2, with D unclear. Per germline, CDR1 SGDLS and CDR2 YYNGEE. V was pared by 3 bases and J by 5 bases, with 17 bases between. This CDR3 region has 16 residues. The DNA for the CDR3 is TGTGCCAGCAGCGCCCCCTTGGGTCCGGCGACCGGGGAGCTGTTTTTT. Its protein is CASSAPLGPATGELFF.

As DNA, the CDR3 is TGTGCCAGCAGCTGGGGGGGTAAGCAGTTCTTC. Translation: CASSWGGKQFF. The rearrangement joins TRBV5-4 to TRBJ2-1; TRBD2 agrees at 7 bases. The CDR3 is 11 amino acids. Germline CDR1 reads SGHNT; CDR2 reads YYREEE (reference sequence). V lost 3 bases to trimming and J lost 11 bases; unmatched junction nucleotides: 2.

The chain recombines TRBV2 with TRBJ2-3; 9 bases are a match to TRBD1. This CDR3 contains 14 residues. The germline CDR1 and CDR2 sequences are SNHLY and FYNNEI. V gave up 5 bases and J gave up 5 bases; unmatched junction bases: 5. Here the CDR3 reads CASSRQGDRDTQYF. CDR3 in DNA: TGTGCCAGCAGTCGACAGGGGGACCGAGATACGCAGTATTTT.

The chain is built from TRBV4-1 and TRBJ2-1, with 12 bases aligning to TRBD2. CDR1 is MGHRA and CDR2 is YSYEKL in the germline V gene. The ends lost 6 bases at V and 0 bases at J; junction bases unmatched: 6. The CDR3 extends over 17 amino acids. The CDR3 DNA sequence: TGCGCCAGCAGTTGGGGACTAGCGGGCCCCTCCTACAATGAGCAGTTCTTC. This gives the protein CASSWGLAGPSYNEQFF.

The chain's CDR3 is CASSLSSYNEQFF. The CDR3, as DNA: TGTGCCAGCAGCCTAAGCTCCTACAATGAGCAGTTCTTC. This chain uses TRBV6-5 with TRBJ2-1; D remains ambiguous. The V end lost 6 bases, the J end lost 0 bases, and 6 bases lay between the germline ends. This CDR3 is 13 amino acids long. Germline values: CDR1 MNHEY, CDR2 SVGAGI.

The chain recombines TRBV9 with TRBJ2-7; D call uncertain. The germline V and J ends were trimmed by 3 bases and 7 bases, with 17 bases remaining between them. The CDR3 spans 14 residues. Germline V CDR1 and CDR2: SGDLS, YYNGEE. The CDR3 nucleotides read TGTGCCAGCAGCGCCCTCGTGGGTCTGGGGGAGCAGTACTTC. As protein: CASSALVGLGEQYF.

This sequence joins TRBV5-1 and TRBJ2-2; tentative D call: TRBD1 (6 bases). This CDR3 region has 15 residues. The germline V gene has CDR1 SGHRS and CDR2 YFSETQ. V was clipped by 5 bases and J by 5 bases, with 16 bases between them. The CDR3 protein is CASRLQGSATGELFF. CDR3 nucleotides: TGCGCCAGCAGGCTCCAGGGGAGTGCGACCGGGGAGCTGTTTTTT.

The chain employs TRBV7-6 and TRBJ1-4, with D perhaps matching TRBD1 (6 bases). Germline assignment: CDR1 SGHVS and CDR2 FNYEAQ. Trimming left V 2 bases short and J 10 bases short, with 17 bases between. This CDR3 is built from 15 residues. CDR3 in amino acids: CASSLTQGLHRKLFF. The CDR3 DNA sequence: TGTGCCAGCAGCTTAACACAGGGCCTCCATCGAAAACTGTTTTTT.

The chain uses TRBV2 and TRBJ2-1, with a tentative D call TRBD1 (6 bases). Trimming stripped 1 base from V and 8 bases from J, with 18 bases between. The germline V gene encodes CDR1 SNHLY and CDR2 FYNNEI. This CDR3 is 16 amino acids long. The CDR3 DNA reads TGTGCCAGCAGTGAAGAGGGCGCAGGGGCTGGGTATGAGCAGTTCTTC. Its translation is CASSEEGAGAGYEQFF. Complete variable domain (other parts from reference TRBV2 and TRBJ2-1): EPEVTQTPSHQVTQMGQEVILRCVPISNHLYFYWYRQILGQKVEFLVSFYNNEISEKSEIFDDQFSVERPDGSNFTLKIRSTKLEDSAMYFCASSEEGAGAGYEQFFGPGTRLTVL.

The rearrangement uses TRBV28 and TRBJ2-7; TRBD1 or TRBD2 may be the D gene (6 bases each). CDR1 MDHEN and CDR2 SYDVKM come from the germline V gene. This CDR3 contains 14 residues. V gave up 7 bases and J gave up 3 bases, with 16 bases separating them. The CDR3 sequence is CASTRRGARYEQYF. The DNA for the CDR3 is TGTGCCAGCACCCGAAGGGGGGCGCGCTACGAGCAGTACTTC.

The CDR3 protein is CASSSGVAISNQPQHF. In DNA, the CDR3 is TGTGCCAGTAGTTCAGGGGTGGCGATAAGCAATCAGCCCCAGCATTTT. The chain links TRBV19 to TRBJ1-5; possible D gene TRBD1, 6 bases. Germline V gene sequence: CDR1 LNHDA, CDR2 SQIVND (reference sequence). This CDR3 is 16 amino acids long. V gave up 5 bases and J gave up 1 base, with 15 bases separating them. The whole variable domain, filled in from reference TRBV19 and TRBJ1-5, reads DGGITQSPKYLFRKEGQNVTLSCEQNLNHDAMYWYRQDPGQGLRLIYYSQIVNDFQKGDIAEGYSVSREKKESFPLTVTSAQKNPTAFYLCASSSGVAISNQPQHFGDGTRLSIL.

This rearrangement joins TRBV5-1 to TRBJ1-1; perhaps TRBD1 as D (5 bases). Trimming cost V 0 bases and J 0 bases, with 9 bases left between them. Germline CDR1 SGHRS, CDR2 YFSETQ. This CDR3 is 15 amino acids long. The CDR3: CASSLVPGLNTEAFF. The CDR3 nucleotides are TGCGCCAGCAGCTTGGTCCCAGGGTTGAACACTGAAGCTTTCTTT.

V and J are TRBV11-1 and TRBJ1-2; the match to TRBD1 covers 10 bases. The CDR3 runs 15 residues. Germline trimming cut 0 bases from V and 5 bases from J; bases unmatched to any gene: 3. CDR1 and CDR2 (germline): SGHAT, FQDESV (reference sequence). Written as DNA, the CDR3 is TGTGCCAGCAGCTTAGCCGGGACAGGGGCTTATGGCTACACCTTC. Protein sequence: CASSLAGTGAYGYTF.

CDR3 bases: TGTGCCAGCAGCTCCCCGTCAGGGATTCAAGAGACCCAGTACTTC. Translated: CASSSPSGIQETQYF. The chain couples TRBV5-4 to TRBJ2-5; tentatively, D is TRBD1 (5 bases). Germline V CDR1 and CDR2: SGHNT, YYREEE (reference sequence). CDR3 length: 15 residues. The ends were cut back, 3 bases at V and 2 bases at J, with 14 bases in the middle.

The J gene is TRBJ1-3, the V gene TRBV5-1; D unresolved. Deletions cut 0 bases from V and 3 bases from J, with 7 bases between. The length of the CDR3 is 14 residues. The V gene's germline CDR1 is SGHRS and CDR2 YFSETQ. CDR3 coding DNA: TGCGCCAGCAGCTTGGAGGAGGGTGGAAACACCATATATTTT. This codes for CASSLEEGGNTIYF.

There are a few counts of this clone. CDR3 loop: CAWRGTGNNEQFF. The CDR3 nucleotides are TGTGCCTGGAGGGGGACAGGGAACAATGAGCAGTTCTTC. The genes are TRBV30 and TRBJ2-1, with 9 bases aligning to TRBD1. Germline CDR1 reads GTSNPN; CDR2 reads SVGIG (reference sequence). The CDR3 has 13 residues. Trimming took 3 bases from V and 5 from J; bases not matched to a gene: 2.

The genes are TRBV19 and TRBJ1-6; 9 nucleotides align to TRBD1. Germline V gene data show CDR1 as LNHDA and CDR2 as SQIVND (reference sequence). J gave up 6 bases and V 5 bases, and 5 bases lay outside the gene matches. The CDR3 has 15 residues. The DNA of the CDR3 is TGTGCCAGTAGTCAAACAGGGGGCGGTAATTCACCCCTCCACTTT. Its protein is CASSQTGGGNSPLHF. Using reference TRBV19 and TRBJ1-6 for the parts outside the CDR3, the full variable domain is DGGITQSPKYLFRKEGQNVTLSCEQNLNHDAMYWYRQDPGQGLRLIYYSQIVNDFQKGDIAEGYSVSREKKESFPLTVTSAQKNPTAFYLCASSQTGGGNSPLHFGNGTRLTVT.

The V call is TRBV7-2, the J call TRBJ1-6; TRBD1 is a possible D gene (5 bases). This CDR3 has 15 amino acids. V was trimmed by 7 bases and J by 2 bases, leaving 12 bases between them. Per the germline V gene, CDR1 is SGHTA and CDR2 is FQGNSA. For the CDR3, the DNA is TGTGCCAGCAACCCCGGCAGGGCCTATAATTCACCCCTCCACTTT. Protein sequence: CASNPGRAYNSPLHF.

V and J are TRBV28 and TRBJ2-1; tentatively, D is TRBD1 (5 bases). V lost 4 bases to trimming and J lost 6 bases, with 13 bases between them. This CDR3 has 14 residues. In germline, CDR1 is MDHEN, CDR2 SYDVKM. The CDR3 sequence: CASSSTARANEQFF. The CDR3 bases are TGTGCCAGCAGTTCAACGGCCAGGGCCAATGAGCAGTTCTTC.

The genes are TRBV19 and TRBJ2-3; D call uncertain. Trimming took 1 base from V and 2 from J, leaving 10 bases between them. The CDR3 is 15 amino acids. The germline V gene encodes CDR1 LNHDA and CDR2 SQIVND (reference sequence). CDR3: CASSIAYGSTDTQYF. CDR3 sequence (DNA): TGTGCCAGTAGTATAGCGTACGGATCCACAGATACGCAGTATTTT.

The sample holds one count of this clone. This rearrangement joins TRBV25-1 to TRBJ2-1, with 8 bases that match TRBD2. In germline, CDR1 is MGHDK, CDR2 SYGVNS. This CDR3 spans 16 amino acids. The J segment lost 0 bases and the V segment lost 2 bases, leaving 3 bases of the junction unmatched. CDR3 amino acids: CASSEVGGGSYNEQFF. CDR3 bases: TGTGCCAGCAGTGAAGTCGGGGGGGGCTCCTACAATGAGCAGTTCTTC.

The genes are TRBV27 and TRBJ2-4, with 7 bases matching TRBD2. This CDR3 has 15 amino acids. Germline values: CDR1 MNHEY, CDR2 SMNVEV (reference sequence). Losses at the gene ends were 5 bases for V and 0 bases for J; bases not matched to a gene: 4. The CDR3 region is CASSPWGGAKNIQYF. The CDR3 DNA follows: TGTGCCAGCAGTCCCTGGGGGGGAGCCAAAAACATTCAGTACTTC.

V usage is TRBV5-1 and J usage is TRBJ1-4, with D maybe TRBD1 (5 bases). This CDR3 spans 13 amino acids. Germline CDR1 and CDR2: SGHRS and YFSETQ. The germline V and J ends were trimmed by 5 bases and 5 bases, with 10 bases remaining between them. The CDR3 is CASRGPPNEKLFF. The CDR3 region has the DNA TGCGCCAGCAGGGGACCCCCGAATGAAAAACTGTTTTTT.

This chain connects TRBV7-9 to TRBJ2-3; D unresolved. V was cut by 1 base and J by 0 bases, with 5 bases left in between. The CDR3 covers 14 residues. In germline, CDR1 is SEHNR, CDR2 FQNEAQ (reference sequence). The CDR3 nucleotides read TGTGCCAGCAGCTTAGGAGTCAGCACAGATACGCAGTATTTT. This sequence encodes CASSLGVSTDTQYF.

V is TRBV5-4 and J is TRBJ1-1; D is perhaps TRBD1 (5 bases). The germline CDR1 and CDR2 sequences are SGHNT and YYREEE (reference sequence). The CDR3 runs 13 residues. Trimming stripped 4 bases from V and 5 bases from J, with 12 bases between. CDR3 sequence: CASSLGAGTEAFF. The CDR3 region has the DNA TGTGCCAGCAGCCTCGGGGCCGGTACTGAAGCTTTCTTT.

The V and J genes are TRBV28 and TRBJ1-1; unclear D gene. Germline V CDR1 and CDR2: MDHEN, SYDVKM. The CDR3 loop spans 12 amino acids. V dropped 4 bases and J dropped 8 bases, with 11 bases sitting between them. The CDR3 DNA follows: TGTGCCAGCAGTTCCTCCCTTCCGGAAGCTTTCTTT. This translates into CASSSSLPEAFF.

The chain carries TRBV11-2 and TRBJ2-1; TRBD2 matches 10 bases. The CDR3 sequence is 16 residues long. The junction had 7 bases not matched to a gene; V was cut back by 6 bases and J by 2 bases. The germline CDR1 and CDR2 sequences are SGHAT and FQNNGV. The chain's CDR3 is CASRPLAGMPYNEQFF. The CDR3, as DNA: TGTGCCAGCAGACCACTAGCGGGAATGCCCTACAATGAGCAGTTCTTC.

J is TRBJ2-5 and V is TRBV5-1; 9 bases are shared with TRBD2. In germline, CDR1 is SGHRS, CDR2 YFSETQ. CDR3 size: 16 residues. V gave up 3 bases and J gave up 3 bases; unmatched junction bases: 9. The CDR3 sequence is CASSWNIVAGEETQYF. In DNA form, the CDR3 reads TGCGCCAGCAGCTGGAATATAGTAGCGGGAGAAGAGACCCAGTACTTC.